Shown below are 14 T cell receptor beta chains from a single sample sequenced in a study of OX40 agonist ivuxolimab in advanced cancers. Profiling relied on immunoSEQ multiplex PCR, and the TCRdb table lists in-frame clones only, not all of them. In the table there are about 43,000 clones, around three quarters of which are singletons. This specimen was CD4+ or CD8+ T cells sorted from blood, taken in a trial of the OX40 agonist ivuxolimab. These receptors were taken from an adult with an advanced solid tumor such as melanoma, head and neck, liver or kidney cancer.

The V call is TRBV5-1, the J call TRBJ1-1, with D possibly matching TRBD1 (5 bases). The CDR3 consists of 12 residues. The germline gives CDR1 SGHRS, CDR2 YFSETQ. Trimming took 2 bases from V and 5 from J, leaving 7 bases between them. The CDR3 spells CASSFWGTEAFF. The CDR3 nucleotides are TGCGCCAGCAGCTTTTGGGGGACTGAAGCTTTCTTT.

This clone was detected once. This rearrangement joins TRBV18 to TRBJ1-2; 7 nucleotides agree with TRBD1. CDR3 length: 15 amino acids. Germline CDR1 KGHSH, CDR2 LQKENI. V lost 1 base to trimming and J lost 7 bases; unmatched junction nucleotides: 9. The CDR3 sequence is CASSPRAGGVGGYTF. In DNA, the CDR3 is TGTGCCAGCTCACCACGCGCAGGGGGTGTGGGTGGCTACACCTTC.

The rearrangement uses TRBV5-1 and TRBJ2-3; possibly TRBD1 for D (6 bases). The germline gives CDR1 SGHRS, CDR2 YFSETQ. The CDR3 is made up of 17 amino acids. V was trimmed by 3 bases and J by 2 bases, leaving 19 bases between them. The CDR3 sequence: CASSSTFGTKHTDTQYF. The CDR3, as DNA: TGCGCCAGCAGCTCCACCTTCGGGACAAAGCACACAGATACGCAGTATTTT.

About this clone itself: The junction does not match germline at one end; this may be a read error. The rearrangement links TRBV7-9 to TRBJ2-5; 9 bases fit TRBD2. This CDR3 spans 14 amino acids. CDR1 is SEHNR, CDR2 FQNEAQ, per germline (reference sequence). CDR3 coding DNA: TGTGCCAGCAGCTTACTAGCGGGGCAAGGGACCCAGTACTTC. This gives the protein CASSLLAGQGTQYF. Combining the CDR3 with reference TRBV7-9 and TRBJ2-5 gives the whole variable domain DTGVSQNPRHKITKRGQNVTFRCDPISEHNRLYWYRQTLGQGPEFLTYFQNEAQLEKSRLLSDRFSAERPKGSFSTLEIQRTEQGDSAMYLCASSLLAGQGTQYFGPGTRLLVL.

In its sample, this clone was seen once. The V and J genes are TRBV12-5 and TRBJ1-2; D is uncertain. Germline loops: CDR1 LGHNT, CDR2 FRNRAP. Trimming cost V 5 bases and J 0 bases, with 7 bases left between them. The CDR3 runs 13 residues. CDR3 DNA sequence: TGTGCTAGTGGTACGAGGTCTAACTATGGCTACACCTTC. It translates to CASGTRSNYGYTF. Full variable domain (outside the CDR3, taken from reference TRBV12-5 and TRBJ1-2): DARVTQTPRHKVTEMGQEVTMRCQPILGHNTVFWYRQTMMQGLELLAYFRNRAPLDDSGMPKDRFSAEMPDATLATLKIQPSEPRDSAVYFCASGTRSNYGYTFGSGTRLTVV.

This sequence joins TRBV10-3 and TRBJ2-7; 7 bases align to TRBD1. Germline trimming cut 5 bases from V and 2 bases from J; bases unmatched to any gene: 6. The CDR3 totals 14 residues. Germline V gene lookup returns CDR1 ENHRY and CDR2 SYGVKD. In DNA, the CDR3 is TGTGCCATCAGTCTACAGGGGCTAACCTACGAGCAGTACTTC. Its translation is CAISLQGLTYEQYF.

The chain combines TRBV29-1 with TRBJ1-2, with D possibly matching TRBD1 (6 bases). The V and J ends lost 5 bases and 8 bases respectively, with 24 bases between them. CDR1 and CDR2 from the germline V gene are SQVTM and ANQGSEA. This CDR3 has 15 amino acids. The DNA of the CDR3 is TGCAGCGTTCCCCCTCGGGGGGGCGTCCAGTACGGCTACACCTTC. Translated, it gives CSVPPRGGVQYGYTF.

The V and J genes are TRBV7-2 and TRBJ2-1; TRBD2 matches at 7 bases. CDR1 is SGHTA and CDR2 is FQGNSA in the germline V gene. J was trimmed by 7 bases and V by 4 bases; bases with no gene match: 13. CDR3 length: 16 amino acids. CDR3 bases: TGTGCCAGCAGCTACCGAACAGGACTAGATGTTAATGAGCAGTTCTTC. Translation: CASSYRTGLDVNEQFF.

The DNA of the CDR3 is TGTGCCAGCAGAAGGACAGGGGAAAATGAAAAACTGTTTTTT. This translates into CASRRTGENEKLFF. The gene calls are TRBV6-6 and TRBJ1-4; 9 nucleotides align to TRBD1. The CDR3 has 14 residues. V shed 6 bases and J 5 bases; nucleotides not matched to a gene: 4. Germline CDR1 reads MNHNY; CDR2 reads SVGAGI (reference sequence).

The chain recombines TRBV6-1 with TRBJ2-7, with D possibly being TRBD2 (6 bases). With 8 bases removed from V and 2 bases from J, the gap between germline ends came to 13 bases. There are 13 residues in the CDR3. Germline lookup yields CDR1 MNHNS and CDR2 SASEGT. The CDR3 sequence is CASGRDSTYEQYF. The CDR3 coding sequence is TGTGCCAGCGGCCGGGACTCAACCTACGAGCAGTACTTC.

This clone was seen more than once but under ten times. V gene TRBV2 combines with J gene TRBJ2-1; 9 bases line up with TRBD2. V lost 3 bases to trimming and J lost 7 bases; unmatched junction nucleotides: 13. Looked up from germline, CDR1 is SNHLY and CDR2 is FYNNEI. The CDR3 is 17 residues long. The CDR3 region has the DNA TGTGCCAGCAGTGACCGGGTGCGGGGACTAGCACCTAATGAGCAGTTCTTC. This translates into CASSDRVRGLAPNEQFF.

The sample holds one count of this clone. V usage is TRBV7-2 and J usage is TRBJ2-5; D uncertain. Between the trimmed V and J ends, which lost 2 bases and 3 bases, there was a span of 4 bases. Germline-derived CDR1 and CDR2 are SGHTA and FQGNSA. The CDR3 has 12 amino acids. CDR3 residues: CASSLMKETQYF. As DNA, the CDR3 is TGTGCCAGCAGCTTAATGAAAGAGACCCAGTACTTC.

The rearrangement joins TRBV5-1 to TRBJ1-2; the match to TRBD1 covers 7 bases. After removal of 4 bases from V and 2 bases from J, the junction contained 8 bases not matched to a gene. Germline values: CDR1 SGHRS, CDR2 YFSETQ. The CDR3 is made up of 15 amino acids. The CDR3 bases are TGCGCCAGCAGCCCGGGGGGACAGCTAAACTATGGCTACACCTTC. Residues: CASSPGGQLNYGYTF. Full variable domain (rest looked up from reference TRBV5-1 and TRBJ1-2): KAGVTQTPRYLIKTRGQQVTLSCSPISGHRSVSWYQQTPGQGLQFLFEYFSETQRNKGNFPGRFSGRQFSNSRSEMNVSTLELGDSALYLCASSPGGQLNYGYTFGSGTRLTVV.

The J gene is TRBJ2-7, the V gene TRBV5-1; 8 bases agree with TRBD1. V was clipped by 4 bases and J by 0 bases; unmatched bases: 9. The CDR3 has 16 amino acids. Germline V CDR1 and CDR2: SGHRS, YFSETQ. CDR3 in amino acids: CASSPDGQGSSYEQYF. For the CDR3, the DNA is TGCGCCAGCAGCCCGGATGGACAGGGTAGCTCCTACGAGCAGTACTTC.